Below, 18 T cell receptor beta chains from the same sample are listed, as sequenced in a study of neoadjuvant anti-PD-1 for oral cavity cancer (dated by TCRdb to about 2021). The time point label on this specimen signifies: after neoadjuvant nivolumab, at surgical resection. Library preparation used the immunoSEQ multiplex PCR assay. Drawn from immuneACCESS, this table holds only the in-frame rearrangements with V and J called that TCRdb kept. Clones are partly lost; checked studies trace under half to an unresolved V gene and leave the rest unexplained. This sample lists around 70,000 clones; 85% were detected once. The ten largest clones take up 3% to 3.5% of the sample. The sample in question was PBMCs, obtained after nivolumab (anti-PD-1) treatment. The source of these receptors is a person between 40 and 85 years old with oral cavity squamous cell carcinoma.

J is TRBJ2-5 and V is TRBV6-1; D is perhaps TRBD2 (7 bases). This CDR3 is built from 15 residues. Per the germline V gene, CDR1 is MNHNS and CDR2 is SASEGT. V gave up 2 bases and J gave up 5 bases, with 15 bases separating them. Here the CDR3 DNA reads TGTGCCAGCAGTGAACCGGCGGGGGCGGGGGAGACCCAGTACTTC. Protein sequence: CASSEPAGAGETQYF.

The CDR3 DNA reads as TGTGCCAGCAGCTTAGCCCTAGCGGGAGCCTACGAGCAGTACTTC. Translated: CASSLALAGAYEQYF. V usage is TRBV7-2 and J usage is TRBJ2-7; 10 bases agree with TRBD2. Germline V CDR1 and CDR2: SGHTA, FQGNSA. Unmatched junction bases numbered 1, after V lost 0 bases and J lost 2 bases. The CDR3 spans 15 residues.

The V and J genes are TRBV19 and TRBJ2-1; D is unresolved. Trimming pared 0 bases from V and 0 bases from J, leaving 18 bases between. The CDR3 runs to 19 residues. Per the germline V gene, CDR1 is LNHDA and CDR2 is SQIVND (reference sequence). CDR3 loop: CASSIDPRLRLPSYNEQFF. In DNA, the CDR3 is TGTGCCAGTAGTATAGATCCACGTCTAAGGCTTCCCTCCTACAATGAGCAGTTCTTC.

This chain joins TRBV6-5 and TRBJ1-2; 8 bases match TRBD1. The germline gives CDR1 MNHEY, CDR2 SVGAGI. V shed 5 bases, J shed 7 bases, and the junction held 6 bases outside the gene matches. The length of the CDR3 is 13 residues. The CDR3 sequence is CASSGGQGFGYTF. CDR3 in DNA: TGTGCCAGCAGTGGCGGACAGGGCTTTGGCTACACCTTC.

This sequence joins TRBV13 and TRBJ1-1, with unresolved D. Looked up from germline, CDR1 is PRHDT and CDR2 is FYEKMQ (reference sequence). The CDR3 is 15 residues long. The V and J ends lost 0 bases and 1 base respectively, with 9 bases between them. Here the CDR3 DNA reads TGTGCCAGCAGCTTAGGCCGGAAGAGGAACACTGAAGCTTTCTTT. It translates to CASSLGRKRNTEAFF.

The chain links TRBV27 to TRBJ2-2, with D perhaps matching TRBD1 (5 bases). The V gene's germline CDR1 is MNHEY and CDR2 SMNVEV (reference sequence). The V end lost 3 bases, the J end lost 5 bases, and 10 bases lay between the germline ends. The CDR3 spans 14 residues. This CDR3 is CASSFNPGTGELFF. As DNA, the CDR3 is TGTGCCAGCAGTTTCAATCCAGGGACCGGGGAGCTGTTTTTT.

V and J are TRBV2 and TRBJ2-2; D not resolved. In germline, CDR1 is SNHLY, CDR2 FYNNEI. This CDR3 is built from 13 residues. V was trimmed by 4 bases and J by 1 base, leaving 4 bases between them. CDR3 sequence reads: CASSGMNTGELFF. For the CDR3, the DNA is TGTGCCAGCAGTGGGATGAACACCGGGGAGCTGTTTTTT.

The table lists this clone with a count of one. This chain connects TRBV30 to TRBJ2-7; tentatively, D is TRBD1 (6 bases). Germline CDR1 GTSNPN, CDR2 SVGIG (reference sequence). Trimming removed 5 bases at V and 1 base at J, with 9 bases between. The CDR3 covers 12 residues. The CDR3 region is CAWETGSYEQYF. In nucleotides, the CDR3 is TGTGCCTGGGAAACAGGGTCCTACGAGCAGTACTTC.

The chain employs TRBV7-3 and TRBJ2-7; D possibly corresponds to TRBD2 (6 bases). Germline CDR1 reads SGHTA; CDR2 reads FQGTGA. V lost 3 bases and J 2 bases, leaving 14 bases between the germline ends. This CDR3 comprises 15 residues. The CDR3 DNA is TGTGCCAGCAGCTTTGATGGGGGAGGTCCCTACGAGCAGTACTTC. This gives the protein CASSFDGGGPYEQYF. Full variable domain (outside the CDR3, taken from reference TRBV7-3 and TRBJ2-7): GAGVSQTPSNKVTEKGKYVELRCDPISGHTALYWYRQSLGQGPEFLIYFQGTGAADDSGLPNDRFFAVRPEGSVSTLKIQRTERGDSAVYLCASSFDGGGPYEQYFGPGTRLTVT.

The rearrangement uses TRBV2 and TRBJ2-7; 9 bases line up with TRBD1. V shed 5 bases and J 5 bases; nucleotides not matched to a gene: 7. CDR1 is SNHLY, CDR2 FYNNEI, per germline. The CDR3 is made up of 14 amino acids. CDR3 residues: CASSQPGQGNEQYF. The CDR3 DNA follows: TGTGCCAGCAGTCAGCCGGGACAGGGCAACGAGCAGTACTTC.

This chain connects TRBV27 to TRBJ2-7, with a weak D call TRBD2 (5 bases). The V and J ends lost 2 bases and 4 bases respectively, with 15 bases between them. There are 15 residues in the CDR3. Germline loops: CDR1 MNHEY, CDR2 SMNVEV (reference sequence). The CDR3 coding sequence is TGTGCCAGCAGTTTAGGCCGGGCTCCGGGATACGAGCAGTACTTC. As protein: CASSLGRAPGYEQYF.

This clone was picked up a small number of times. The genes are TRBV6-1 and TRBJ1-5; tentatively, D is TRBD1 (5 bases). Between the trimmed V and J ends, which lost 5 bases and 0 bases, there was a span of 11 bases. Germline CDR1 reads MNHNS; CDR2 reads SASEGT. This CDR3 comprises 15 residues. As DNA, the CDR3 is TGTGCCAGCAGTCTACCGGGACTTAGCAATCAGCCCCAGCATTTT. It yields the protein CASSLPGLSNQPQHF.

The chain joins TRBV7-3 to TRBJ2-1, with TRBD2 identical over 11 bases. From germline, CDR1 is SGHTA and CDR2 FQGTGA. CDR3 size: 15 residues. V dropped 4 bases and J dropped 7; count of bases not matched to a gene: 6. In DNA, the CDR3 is TGTGCCAGCAGCTCGGCGGGGACTAGCGGTAATGAGCAGTTCTTC. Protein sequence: CASSSAGTSGNEQFF.

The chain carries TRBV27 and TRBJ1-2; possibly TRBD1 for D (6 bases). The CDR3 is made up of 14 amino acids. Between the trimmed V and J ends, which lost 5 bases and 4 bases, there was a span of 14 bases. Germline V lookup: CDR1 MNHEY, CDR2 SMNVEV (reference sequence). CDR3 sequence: CASSPDSILYGYTF. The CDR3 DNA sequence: TGTGCCAGCAGTCCGGACAGTATCCTCTATGGCTACACCTTC.

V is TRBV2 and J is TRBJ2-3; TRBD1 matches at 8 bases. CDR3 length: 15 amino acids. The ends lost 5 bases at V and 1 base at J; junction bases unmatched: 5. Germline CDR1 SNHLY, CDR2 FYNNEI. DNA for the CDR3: TGTGCCAGCAGTACCGACAGGGGCGGCACAGATACGCAGTATTTT. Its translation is CASSTDRGGTDTQYF.

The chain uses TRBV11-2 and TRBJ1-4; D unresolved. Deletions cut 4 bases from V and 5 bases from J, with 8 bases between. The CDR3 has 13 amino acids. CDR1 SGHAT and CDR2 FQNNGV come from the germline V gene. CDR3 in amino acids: CASSSRVNEKLFF. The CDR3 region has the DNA TGTGCCAGCAGCTCCCGGGTGAATGAAAAACTGTTTTTT.

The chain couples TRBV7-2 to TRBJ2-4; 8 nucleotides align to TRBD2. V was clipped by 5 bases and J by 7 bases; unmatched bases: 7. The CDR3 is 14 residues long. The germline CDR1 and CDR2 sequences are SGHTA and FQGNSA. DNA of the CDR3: TGTGCCAGCAGCAGCCGGGAGGGTAGGAACATTCAGTACTTC. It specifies CASSSREGRNIQYF. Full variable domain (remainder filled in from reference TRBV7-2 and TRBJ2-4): GAGVSQSPSNKVTEKGKDVELRCDPISGHTALYWYRQSLGQGLEFLIYFQGNSAPDKSGLPSDRFSAERTGGSVSTLTIQRTQQEDSAVYLCASSSREGRNIQYFGAGTRLSVL.

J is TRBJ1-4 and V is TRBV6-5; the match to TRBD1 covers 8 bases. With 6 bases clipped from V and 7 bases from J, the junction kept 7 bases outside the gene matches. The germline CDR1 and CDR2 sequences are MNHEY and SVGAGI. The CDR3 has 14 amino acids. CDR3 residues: CASSETGEGEKLFF. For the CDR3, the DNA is TGTGCCAGCAGCGAGACAGGGGAAGGTGAAAAACTGTTTTTT.